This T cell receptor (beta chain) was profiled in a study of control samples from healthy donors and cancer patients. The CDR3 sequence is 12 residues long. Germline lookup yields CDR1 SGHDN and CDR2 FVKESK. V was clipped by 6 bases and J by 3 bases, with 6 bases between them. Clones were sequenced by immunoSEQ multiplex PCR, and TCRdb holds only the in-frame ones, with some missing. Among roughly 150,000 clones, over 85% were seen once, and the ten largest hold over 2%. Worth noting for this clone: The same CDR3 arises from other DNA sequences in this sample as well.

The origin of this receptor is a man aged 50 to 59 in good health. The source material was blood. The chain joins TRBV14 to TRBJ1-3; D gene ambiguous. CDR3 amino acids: CASSYSGNTIYF. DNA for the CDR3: TGTGCCAGCAGTTACAGTGGAAACACCATATATTTT.